The 22 T cell receptor beta chains below come from one sample, sequenced in a study of shared clonotypes between healthy human individuals. Some clones are missing from TCRdb's copy, which holds only in-frame ones; the method was immunoSEQ multiplex PCR. The data contain about 800,000 clones, 96% of them singletons. Naive CD8 cells were CD45RO-negative, positively selected for CCR7, excluding terminally differentiated effector memory CD45RA+ cells. Sequenced input: naive CD8+ T cells sorted from blood. These receptors came from a man aged 30 to 45 in good health.

The genes are TRBV14 and TRBJ2-2, with 10 bases aligning to TRBD2. In germline, CDR1 is SGHDN, CDR2 FVKESK. The CDR3 totals 15 residues. V lost 5 bases to trimming and J lost 0 bases; unmatched junction nucleotides: 0. Here the CDR3 reads CASSTSGTNTGELFF. The CDR3 region has the DNA TGTGCCAGCAGCACTAGCGGGACGAACACCGGGGAGCTGTTTTTT.

This clone has only one observation. The rearrangement joins TRBV7-9 to TRBJ2-1; 7 nucleotides match TRBD2. V was clipped by 8 bases and J by 3 bases; unmatched bases: 1. Germline-derived CDR1 and CDR2 are SEHNR and FQNEAQ (reference sequence). The CDR3 runs to 12 residues. The CDR3, as DNA: TGTGCCAGCGAGCGGGACTACAATGAGCAGTTCTTC. Translated: CASERDYNEQFF.

The rearrangement uses TRBV5-1 and TRBJ2-1, with D perhaps TRBD1 (5 bases). This CDR3 comprises 18 residues. V lost 1 base to trimming and J lost 6 bases, with 23 bases between them. From germline, CDR1 is SGHRS and CDR2 YFSETQ. For the CDR3, the DNA is TGCGCCAGCAGCTTGCATGTAATCAGGGTTGAGGTCTTCAATGAGCAGTTCTTC. Amino acids: CASSLHVIRVEVFNEQFF. Full variable domain (outside the CDR3, taken from reference TRBV5-1 and TRBJ2-1): KAGVTQTPRYLIKTRGQQVTLSCSPISGHRSVSWYQQTPGQGLQFLFEYFSETQRNKGNFPGRFSGRQFSNSRSEMNVSTLELGDSALYLCASSLHVIRVEVFNEQFFGPGTRLTVL.

The genes are TRBV9 and TRBJ2-6; 9 bases map to TRBD1. V dropped 4 bases and J dropped 2; count of bases not matched to a gene: 16. In germline, CDR1 is SGDLS, CDR2 YYNGEE. The CDR3 runs 20 residues. The CDR3: CASSIEAGTGKRAGANVLTF. The DNA of the CDR3 is TGTGCCAGCAGCATTGAGGCCGGGACAGGGAAGAGAGCTGGGGCCAACGTCCTGACTTTC.

This sequence joins TRBV7-2 and TRBJ2-3, with 9 bases identical to TRBD2. The V gene end was trimmed by 6 bases and the J gene end by 4 bases; junction bases not matched to a gene: 8. The CDR3 is 15 residues long. The germline CDR1 and CDR2 sequences are SGHTA and FQGNSA. The CDR3 here is CASSNIAGAPDTQYF. The DNA for the CDR3 is TGTGCCAGCAGTAACATAGCGGGAGCCCCAGATACGCAGTATTTT.

In DNA form, the CDR3 reads TGTGCCAGTAGATTGGGACAGGGAGGAAACAATGAGCAGTTCTTC. This sequence encodes CASRLGQGGNNEQFF. The J gene is TRBJ2-1, the V gene TRBV19; TRBD1 aligns across 9 bases. J lost 5 bases, V lost 6 bases, and 8 bases had no gene match. Germline values: CDR1 LNHDA, CDR2 SQIVND (reference sequence). The CDR3 sequence is 15 residues long.

This clone was seen just once. The V gene is TRBV29-1, the J gene TRBJ2-3, with D perhaps being TRBD1 or TRBD2 (6 bases each). Per germline, CDR1 SQVTM and CDR2 ANQGSEA. The CDR3 runs 16 residues. Trimming shortened V by 3 bases and J by 0 bases, and 16 bases separated the two germline ends. The CDR3 DNA reads TGCAGCGTTGAGGGCCCGGGGGCGCGTAGCACAGATACGCAGTATTTT. This gives the protein CSVEGPGARSTDTQYF.

This clone appeared a single time. The rearrangement links TRBV6-6 to TRBJ2-1, with 9 bases identical to TRBD2. The CDR3 extends over 15 amino acids. J gave up 8 bases and V 5 bases, and 10 bases lay outside the gene matches. Germline values: CDR1 MNHNY, CDR2 SVGAGI (reference sequence). The CDR3 nucleotides read TGTGCCAGCAGTGACTTTAGCGGGAGTTTCGATGAGCAGTTCTTC. Its translation: CASSDFSGSFDEQFF.

CDR3 DNA: TGCGCCAGCAGCTCGGGAGTCGGTACAGATACGCAGTATTTT. Its translation is CASSSGVGTDTQYF. The chain couples TRBV5-1 to TRBJ2-3; tentatively, D is TRBD2 (6 bases). The CDR3 length is 14 residues. V was clipped by 3 bases and J by 3 bases, with 11 bases between them. Per the germline V gene, CDR1 is SGHRS and CDR2 is YFSETQ. The full variable domain, rest sourced from reference TRBV5-1 and TRBJ2-3, is KAGVTQTPRYLIKTRGQQVTLSCSPISGHRSVSWYQQTPGQGLQFLFEYFSETQRNKGNFPGRFSGRQFSNSRSEMNVSTLELGDSALYLCASSSGVGTDTQYFGPGTRLTVL.

The chain links TRBV21-1 to TRBJ1-1; TRBD1 is the table's D call, not checked against the DNA. TRBV21-1 is noted as a pseudogene. The CDR3 is 14 residues long. DNA of the CDR3: TGTGCCAGCAGCAAGGAATGCAGGGGGAGCGAAGCTTTCTTT. It encodes CASSKECRGSEAFF.

The genes are TRBV29-1 and TRBJ2-1; D is unclear. The germline gives CDR1 SQVTM, CDR2 ANQGSEA. There are 11 residues in the CDR3. Between the trimmed V and J ends, which lost 1 base and 7 bases, there was a span of 5 bases. The CDR3 region is CSVEVGNEQFF. CDR3 in DNA: TGCAGCGTTGAAGTTGGTAATGAGCAGTTCTTC.

J is TRBJ2-3 and V is TRBV6-6; no clear D gene. The CDR3 runs to 13 residues. The V end lost 7 bases, the J end lost 1 base, and 9 bases lay between the germline ends. The germline gives CDR1 MNHNY, CDR2 SVGAGI (reference sequence). CDR3 sequence (DNA): TGTGCCAGCACACATGGTGGCACAGATACGCAGTATTTT. Translation: CASTHGGTDTQYF.

This sequence joins TRBV10-2 and TRBJ2-5; D not certain. Germline loops: CDR1 WSHSY, CDR2 SAAADI. The CDR3 is made up of 14 amino acids. Trimming pared 6 bases from V and 2 bases from J, leaving 13 bases between. This CDR3 reads CASSPTTDQETQYF. As DNA, the CDR3 is TGCGCCAGCAGCCCGACCACGGATCAAGAGACCCAGTACTTC.

The chain carries TRBV14 and TRBJ2-3; 9 nucleotides match TRBD2. The CDR3 length is 17 residues. Germline CDR1 is SGHDN and CDR2 is FVKESK. V shed 3 bases and J 3 bases; nucleotides not matched to a gene: 10. The CDR3 here is CASSQGGRALATDTQYF. The CDR3 coding sequence is TGTGCCAGCAGCCAGGGCGGGAGGGCCCTGGCTACAGATACGCAGTATTTT.

The chain uses TRBV27 and TRBJ2-7; a possible D gene is TRBD2 (6 bases). This CDR3 spans 17 amino acids. Looked up from germline, CDR1 is MNHEY and CDR2 is SMNVEV (reference sequence). The V gene lost 5 bases and the J gene lost 0 bases, with 20 bases spanning the gap. This CDR3 reads CASSHTAGTPSSYEQYF. The CDR3 nucleotides are TGTGCCAGCAGTCACACCGCCGGGACTCCGAGCTCCTACGAGCAGTACTTC.

J is TRBJ2-7 and V is TRBV28; D gene unclear. V lost 5 bases to trimming and J lost 2 bases, with 7 bases between them. The CDR3 has 12 amino acids. Germline CDR1 reads MDHEN; CDR2 reads SYDVKM. For the CDR3, the DNA is TGTGCCAGCAGTGGGCACACCTACGAGCAGTACTTC. Protein sequence: CASSGHTYEQYF.

The rearrangement uses TRBV13 and TRBJ2-3; the D is unclear. The ends were cut back, 5 bases at V and 1 base at J, with 10 bases in the middle. CDR1 is PRHDT, CDR2 FYEKMQ, per germline (reference sequence). The CDR3 runs to 14 residues. CDR3 DNA: TGTGCCAGCAGCGAGGAGATCGGCACAGATACGCAGTATTTT. Translated: CASSEEIGTDTQYF. Filled out from reference TRBV13 and TRBJ2-3, the complete variable domain reads AAGVIQSPRHLIKEKRETATLKCYPIPRHDTVYWYQQGPGQDPQFLISFYEKMQSDKGSIPDRFSAQQFSDYHSELNMSSLELGDSALYFCASSEEIGTDTQYFGPGTRLTVL.

CDR3 sequence: CASSSQTGVWDTEAFF. DNA for the CDR3: TGTGCCAGCAGCTCCCAAACAGGGGTTTGGGACACTGAAGCTTTCTTT. The rearrangement uses TRBV7-9 and TRBJ1-1, with 7 bases aligning to TRBD1. The ends lost 4 bases at V and 3 bases at J; junction bases unmatched: 11. The CDR3 is 16 residues long. The germline V gene encodes CDR1 SEHNR and CDR2 FQNEAQ (reference sequence). Complete variable domain (other parts from reference TRBV7-9 and TRBJ1-1): DTGVSQNPRHKITKRGQNVTFRCDPISEHNRLYWYRQTLGQGPEFLTYFQNEAQLEKSRLLSDRFSAERPKGSFSTLEIQRTEQGDSAMYLCASSSQTGVWDTEAFFGQGTRLTVV.

V usage is TRBV7-2 and J usage is TRBJ2-5, with 10 nucleotides matching TRBD2. After removal of 5 bases from V and 0 bases from J, the junction contained 6 bases not matched to a gene. The CDR3 is 16 amino acids. The germline gives CDR1 SGHTA, CDR2 FQGNSA. DNA of the CDR3: TGTGCCAGCAGCAATAGCGGGAGGCAGTACCAAGAGACCCAGTACTTC. This encodes CASSNSGRQYQETQYF.

The chain uses TRBV29-1 and TRBJ2-2, with D tentatively TRBD1 (6 bases). Germline loops: CDR1 SQVTM, CDR2 ANQGSEA. The CDR3 length is 13 residues. The germline V and J ends were trimmed by 0 bases and 5 bases, with 7 bases remaining between them. CDR3 region: CSVEDGTTGELFF. CDR3 DNA sequence: TGCAGCGTTGAAGATGGGACAACCGGGGAGCTGTTTTTT.

The chain recombines TRBV25-1 with TRBJ1-5, with D unresolved. V shed 3 bases and J shed 2 bases, with 11 bases lying between them. Germline lookup yields CDR1 MGHDK and CDR2 SYGVNS. This CDR3 contains 15 residues. The CDR3 sequence: CASSEKGLGNQPQHF. In DNA form, the CDR3 reads TGTGCCAGCAGTGAGAAAGGGCTTGGCAATCAGCCCCAGCATTTT.

With regard to this clone: Compared with germline, one end of the junction differs, possibly owing to a read error. J is TRBJ2-3 and V is TRBV7-2, with TRBD2 matching over 8 bases. Germline V gene sequence: CDR1 SGHTA, CDR2 FQGNSA. There are 14 residues in the CDR3. In DNA, the CDR3 is TGTGCCAGCAACTTAGCGGGACGGTCAGATACGCAGTATTTT. The encoded protein is CASNLAGRSDTQYF. Using reference TRBV7-2 and TRBJ2-3 for the parts outside the CDR3, the full variable domain is GAGVSQSPSNKVTEKGKDVELRCDPISGHTALYWYRQSLGQGLEFLIYFQGNSAPDKSGLPSDRFSAERTGGSVSTLTIQRTQQEDSAVYLCASNLAGRSDTQYFGPGTRLTVL.